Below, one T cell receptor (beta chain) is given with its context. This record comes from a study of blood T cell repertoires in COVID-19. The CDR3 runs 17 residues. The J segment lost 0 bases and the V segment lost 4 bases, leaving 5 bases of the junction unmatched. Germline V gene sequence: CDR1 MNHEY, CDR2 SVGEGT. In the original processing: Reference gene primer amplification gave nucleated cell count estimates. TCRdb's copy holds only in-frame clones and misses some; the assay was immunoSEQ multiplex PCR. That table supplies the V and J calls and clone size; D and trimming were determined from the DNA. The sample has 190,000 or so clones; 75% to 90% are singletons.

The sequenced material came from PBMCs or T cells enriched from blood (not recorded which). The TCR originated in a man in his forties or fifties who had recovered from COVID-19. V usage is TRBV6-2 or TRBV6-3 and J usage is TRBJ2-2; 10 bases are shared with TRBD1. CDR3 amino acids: CASSWDRGSSNTGELFF. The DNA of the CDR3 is TGTGCCAGCAGTTGGGACAGGGGCTCATCGAACACCGGGGAGCTGTTTTTT.